Below, one T cell receptor beta chain is given with its context. The target antigen is unknown. These data originate in a study of CD8 T cell repertoires and HIV-1 epitope variants. About the study: Separate wells received one of Twenty-five Gag or Nef variant peptides. Cultures ran ten to eleven days, with IL-2, IL-7 and IL-15 added on days 3 and 7.

Germline CDR1 reads SGHNT; CDR2 reads YYREEE (reference sequence). The V gene lost 2 bases and the J gene lost 1 base, with 11 bases spanning the gap. This CDR3 has 15 residues. Profiling relied on immunoSEQ multiplex PCR, and the TCRdb table lists in-frame clones only, not all of them. The table includes about 95,000 clones, over 70% detected once. Study conclusions and caveats: Eight or nine TCR beta clonotypes were antigen-specific, six apparently recognizing autologous or escape variants.

The sample was uncultured baseline CD8+ T cells from peripheral blood mononuclear cells (PBMCs). The source of this sequence is a male donor with HIV. The chain employs TRBV5-4 and TRBJ2-3; no definite D call. The CDR3 spells CASSFPTVGTDTQYF. The CDR3 DNA sequence: TGTGCCAGCAGCTTTCCGACGGTCGGCACAGATACGCAGTATTTT.